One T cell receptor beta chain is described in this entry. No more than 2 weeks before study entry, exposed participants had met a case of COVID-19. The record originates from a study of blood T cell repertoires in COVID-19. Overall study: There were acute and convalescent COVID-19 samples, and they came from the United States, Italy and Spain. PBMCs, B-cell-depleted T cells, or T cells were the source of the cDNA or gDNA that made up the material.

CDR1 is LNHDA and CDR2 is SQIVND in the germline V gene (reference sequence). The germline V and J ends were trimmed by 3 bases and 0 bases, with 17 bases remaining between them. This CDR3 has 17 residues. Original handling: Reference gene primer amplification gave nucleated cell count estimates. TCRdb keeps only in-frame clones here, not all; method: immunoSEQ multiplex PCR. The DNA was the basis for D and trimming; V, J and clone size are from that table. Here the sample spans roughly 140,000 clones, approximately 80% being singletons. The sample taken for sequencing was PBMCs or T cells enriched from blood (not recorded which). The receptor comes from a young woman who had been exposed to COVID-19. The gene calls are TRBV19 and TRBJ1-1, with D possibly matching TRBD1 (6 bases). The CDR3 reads CASSIRVDRKLNTEAFF. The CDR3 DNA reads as TGTGCCAGTAGTATTAGGGTGGACAGAAAATTGAACACTGAAGCTTTCTTT.